These 9 T cell receptor beta chains share one sample of origin, sequenced in a study of blood T cell repertoires in COVID-19. Produced via immunoSEQ multiplex PCR; TCRdb's table is partial and in-frame only. The table includes approximately 61,000 clones, 70% to 90% detected once. Sequenced material: peripheral blood. The receptor source for this set is a human donor in a cohort sampled during active COVID-19.

The DNA of the CDR3 is TGTGCCAGTAGTACCCACGGAACTTTACAGGGGTCAGAGACCCAGTACTTC. Translation: CASSTHGTLQGSETQYF. J is TRBJ2-5 and V is TRBV19; 7 bases agree with TRBD1. Trimming cost V 4 bases and J 4 bases; bases outside gene matches: 15. Germline V gene data show CDR1 as LNHDA and CDR2 as SQIVND (reference sequence). This CDR3 has 17 residues. Looking up the rest from reference TRBV19 and TRBJ2-5 gives the full variable domain: DGGITQSPKYLFRKEGQNVTLSCEQNLNHDAMYWYRQDPGQGLRLIYYSQIVNDFQKGDIAEGYSVSREKKESFPLTVTSAQKNPTAFYLCASSTHGTLQGSETQYFGPGTRLLVL.

This chain connects TRBV5-1 to TRBJ1-4, with D unresolved. The CDR3 runs 17 residues. CDR1 is SGHRS, CDR2 YFSETQ, per germline. The germline V and J ends were trimmed by 2 bases and 0 bases, with 14 bases remaining between them. CDR3 residues: CASSFSSEDPTNEKLFF. CDR3 DNA sequence: TGCGCCAGCAGCTTTTCCTCGGAGGACCCAACTAATGAAAAACTGTTTTTT.

The chain employs TRBV6-5 and TRBJ2-5; TRBD2 matches at 10 bases. The V and J ends lost 7 bases and 7 bases, in that order; junction bases with no gene match: 12. Germline V gene sequence: CDR1 MNHEY, CDR2 SVGAGI. The CDR3 covers 15 residues. The CDR3 DNA is TGTGCCAGCAAGGTTAGCGGGGGGCCGGCGGGGACCCAGTACTTC. This translates into CASKVSGGPAGTQYF.

The chain uses TRBV19 and TRBJ1-1; tentatively, D is TRBD1 (6 bases). This CDR3 is built from 14 residues. Per the germline V gene, CDR1 is LNHDA and CDR2 is SQIVND (reference sequence). V lost 6 bases and J 11 bases, leaving 22 bases between the germline ends. CDR3 protein: CASSNRDRVFGAFF. The DNA of the CDR3 is TGTGCCAGTAGCAACAGGGACCGGGTATTTGGGGCTTTCTTT.

This clone occurred a few times. The CDR3 bases are TGTGCCAGCAGCCACCGGACTAGCGGAAACAATGAGCAGTTCTTC. Translation: CASSHRTSGNNEQFF. The chain couples TRBV3-1 (or the pseudogene TRBV3-2) to TRBJ2-1, with 10 bases lining up with TRBD2. Germline V lookup: CDR1 LGHDT, CDR2 YNNKEL (reference sequence). This CDR3 comprises 15 residues. V gave up 3 bases and J gave up 5 bases; unmatched junction bases: 4.

The V and J genes are TRBV5-1 and TRBJ2-7, with D perhaps TRBD2 (5 bases). This CDR3 is 16 amino acids long. The germline gives CDR1 SGHRS, CDR2 YFSETQ. Trimming left V 0 bases short and J 6 bases short, with 19 bases between. CDR3 amino acids: CASSLDIGRSLSEQYF. The CDR3 nucleotides read TGCGCCAGCAGCTTGGACATTGGGAGAAGCCTCTCCGAGCAGTACTTC. Together with reference TRBV5-1 and TRBJ2-7, the CDR3 gives the full variable domain: KAGVTQTPRYLIKTRGQQVTLSCSPISGHRSVSWYQQTPGQGLQFLFEYFSETQRNKGNFPGRFSGRQFSNSRSEMNVSTLELGDSALYLCASSLDIGRSLSEQYFGPGTRLTVT.

V is TRBV5-6 and J is TRBJ2-2; D remains ambiguous. CDR1 SGHDT and CDR2 YYEEEE come from the germline V gene. V lost 0 bases to trimming and J lost 0 bases, with 12 bases between them. The length of the CDR3 is 17 residues. Here the CDR3 DNA reads TGTGCCAGCAGCTTGGGAACAGTCCGCGCGAACACCGGGGAGCTGTTTTTT. This gives the protein CASSLGTVRANTGELFF.

The chain is built from TRBV6-4 and TRBJ2-2; D might be TRBD2 (6 bases). The V gene lost 3 bases and the J gene lost 0 bases, with 11 bases spanning the gap. The CDR3 consists of 16 residues. Germline values: CDR1 MRHNA, CDR2 SNTAGT. CDR3 protein: CASSEGGGTNTGELFF. The CDR3 DNA is TGTGCCAGCAGTGAGGGAGGCGGCACGAACACCGGGGAGCTGTTTTTT.

This clone has just one count. The chain couples TRBV7-2 to TRBJ1-1, with 8 bases that match TRBD1. V was pared by 3 bases and J by 5 bases, with 8 bases of the junction left unmatched. CDR1 and CDR2 (germline): SGHTA, FQGNSA. The CDR3 consists of 15 residues. This CDR3 reads CASSFEDRVWTEAFF. DNA of the CDR3: TGTGCCAGCAGCTTCGAGGACAGGGTCTGGACTGAAGCTTTCTTT.